These 32 T cell receptor beta chains were sequenced from one sample in a study of technical replicates of blood from several donors (dated by TCRdb to the late 2010s). Libraries were constructed by the immunoSEQ multiplex PCR assay. TCRdb holds this immuneACCESS table with in-frame rearrangements only. Some clones are missing; in checked studies, unresolved V genes explain under half, and the rest has no known cause. The sample table records some 77,000 clones; approximately 91% of these occur just once. Approximately 0.4% of the sample comes from the top ten. Material for sequencing was T cells isolated from PBMCs. The receptors derive from a human donor in good health.

The chain carries TRBV4-3 and TRBJ1-1, with D possibly being TRBD1 (5 bases). V was shortened by 0 bases and J by 0 bases, with 8 bases between the two germline ends. The CDR3 extends over 15 amino acids. Germline V lookup: CDR1 LGHNA, CDR2 YSLEER. The CDR3 region is CASSQDLGLNTEAFF. Here the CDR3 DNA reads TGCGCCAGCAGCCAAGATCTGGGGCTGAACACTGAAGCTTTCTTT.

The V gene is TRBV4-3, the J gene TRBJ2-3; 10 nucleotides match TRBD2. Germline V CDR1 and CDR2: LGHNA, YSLEER. V lost 3 bases, J lost 1 base, and 10 bases stayed unmatched. The CDR3 sequence is 18 residues long. CDR3 region: CASSQRPIGTSGTDTQYF. The CDR3, as DNA: TGCGCCAGCAGCCAGAGACCAATAGGGACTAGCGGCACAGATACGCAGTATTTT.

This chain uses TRBV25-1 with TRBJ2-5; D call uncertain. The CDR3 totals 14 residues. Germline V gene data show CDR1 as MGHDK and CDR2 as SYGVNS. Trimming took 0 bases from V and 2 from J, leaving 7 bases between them. In nucleotides, the CDR3 is TGTGCCAGCAGTGAATATAGCATACAAGAGACCCAGTACTTC. Translated: CASSEYSIQETQYF. Complete variable domain (other parts from reference TRBV25-1 and TRBJ2-5): EADIYQTPRYLVIGTGKKITLECSQTMGHDKMYWYQQDPGMELHLIHYSYGVNSTEKGDLSSESTVSRIRTEHFPLTLESARPSHTSQYLCASSEYSIQETQYFGPGTRLLVL.

This clone turned up a few times. V gene TRBV19 combines with J gene TRBJ1-2; D call uncertain. The CDR3 is 12 amino acids. The V end lost 5 bases, the J end lost 8 bases, and 12 bases lay between the germline ends. Germline-derived CDR1 and CDR2 are LNHDA and SQIVND (reference sequence). CDR3 sequence: CASSPELGGYTF. CDR3 nucleotides: TGTGCCAGTAGTCCGGAGTTAGGAGGCTACACCTTC.

The J gene is TRBJ2-5, the V gene TRBV19; D gene uncertain. CDR1 is LNHDA, CDR2 SQIVND, per germline (reference sequence). The CDR3 extends over 16 amino acids. The V and J ends lost 5 bases and 1 base respectively, with 17 bases between them. CDR3 nucleotide sequence: TGTGCCAGTAGTCCATTCCTCTCCAGGCGCCAAGAGACCCAGTACTTC. This sequence encodes CASSPFLSRRQETQYF.

This chain connects TRBV7-6 to TRBJ2-2; D possibly corresponds to TRBD1 (6 bases). CDR3 length: 17 residues. V was trimmed by 1 base and J by 3 bases, leaving 15 bases between them. From germline, CDR1 is SGHVS and CDR2 FNYEAQ. CDR3 nucleotides: TGTGCCAGCAGCTTAGGGATCAGGGGTGGGGACACCGGGGAGCTGTTTTTT. This encodes CASSLGIRGGDTGELFF.

The CDR3 protein is CASSLEQGSYGYTF. CDR3 DNA: TGTGCCAGCAGCTTGGAACAGGGGAGCTATGGCTACACCTTC. V usage is TRBV5-6 and J usage is TRBJ1-2; 7 bases map to TRBD1. Germline V gene lookup returns CDR1 SGHDT and CDR2 YYEEEE. The CDR3 sequence is 14 residues long. The ends lost 0 bases at V and 4 bases at J; junction bases unmatched: 3.

This sequence joins TRBV5-5 and TRBJ2-1, with D possibly being TRBD2 (6 bases). Germline loops: CDR1 SGHKS, CDR2 YYEKEE (reference sequence). V was trimmed by 6 bases and J by 5 bases, leaving 9 bases between them. CDR3 size: 12 residues. CDR3 loop: CASIRGNNEQFF. Here the CDR3 DNA reads TGTGCCAGCATTCGCGGGAACAATGAGCAGTTCTTC.

The chain uses TRBV5-4 and TRBJ2-7; D not certain. Germline CDR1 SGHNT, CDR2 YYREEE (reference sequence). This CDR3 comprises 12 residues. The V gene lost 1 base and the J gene lost 3 bases, with 5 bases spanning the gap. The CDR3 here is CASSLISYEQYF. DNA for the CDR3: TGTGCCAGCAGCTTGATCAGCTACGAGCAGTACTTC.

The J gene is TRBJ2-1, the V gene TRBV4-2; 10 nucleotides line up with TRBD2. Trimming cost V 1 base and J 4 bases; bases outside gene matches: 4. CDR3 length: 16 amino acids. Germline CDR1 is LGHNA and CDR2 is YNFKEQ. The CDR3 nucleotides read TGTGCCAGCAGCCAAGGGCTAGCGGGAGTGTACAATGAGCAGTTCTTC. Protein product: CASSQGLAGVYNEQFF.

The rearrangement links TRBV4-3 to TRBJ2-1; D is possibly TRBD1 (6 bases). The CDR3 extends over 14 amino acids. Germline CDR1 LGHNA, CDR2 YSLEER. Trimming took 0 bases from V and 9 from J, leaving 12 bases between them. This chain's CDR3 is CASSQDQGSGEQFF. The CDR3 DNA is TGCGCCAGCAGCCAAGACCAGGGGTCTGGTGAGCAGTTCTTC.

This chain connects TRBV6-1 to TRBJ2-5, with D hard to call. Deletions cut 0 bases from V and 4 bases from J, with 9 bases between. CDR1 is MNHNS, CDR2 SASEGT, per germline. The CDR3 is made up of 14 amino acids. The CDR3 bases are TGTGCCAGCAGTGAAGCCGGGTCCTTAGAGACCCAGTACTTC. Its translation: CASSEAGSLETQYF.

V is TRBV6-6 and J is TRBJ1-3, with 8 bases that match TRBD1. The CDR3 spans 13 residues. With V trimmed by 6 bases and J by 2 bases, 0 bases remained unmatched. Germline V gene sequence: CDR1 MNHNY, CDR2 SVGAGI (reference sequence). DNA for the CDR3: TGTGCCAGCAGCAGGGGGCCTGGAAACACCATATATTTT. Translating gives CASSRGPGNTIYF.

V usage is TRBV5-1 and J usage is TRBJ2-1; TRBD2 aligns across 8 bases. The junction had 9 bases not matched to a gene; V was cut back by 4 bases and J by 3 bases. The CDR3 has 16 amino acids. Germline lookup yields CDR1 SGHRS and CDR2 YFSETQ. The CDR3 sequence: CASSPNLAGNYNEQFF. The CDR3 bases are TGCGCCAGCAGCCCGAATTTAGCGGGAAACTACAATGAGCAGTTCTTC.

In its sample, this clone was seen once. The chain links TRBV15 to TRBJ2-7; 8 nucleotides align to TRBD2. V shed 4 bases, J shed 0 bases, and the junction held 2 bases outside the gene matches. This CDR3 is 14 amino acids long. Germline V CDR1 and CDR2: LNHNV, YYDKDF (reference sequence). The CDR3 nucleotides are TGTGCCACCAGCAAGCGGGAGAGCTCCTACGAGCAGTACTTC. Translated, it gives CATSKRESSYEQYF.

The genes are TRBV9 and TRBJ1-1; 9 bases agree with TRBD1. This CDR3 is built from 17 residues. Trimming at V came to 0 bases and at J to 0 bases, leaving 6 bases not matched to a gene. In germline, CDR1 is SGDLS, CDR2 YYNGEE. CDR3 loop: CASSVGRTGVMNTEAFF. The CDR3 nucleotides are TGTGCCAGCAGCGTAGGTAGGACAGGGGTAATGAACACTGAAGCTTTCTTT. Together with reference TRBV9 and TRBJ1-1, the CDR3 gives the full variable domain: DSGVTQTPKHLITATGQRVTLRCSPRSGDLSVYWYQQSLDQGLQFLIQYYNGEERAKGNILERFSAQQFPDLHSELNLSSLELGDSALYFCASSVGRTGVMNTEAFFGQGTRLTVV.

V is TRBV18 and J is TRBJ1-5; 8 bases align to TRBD1. This CDR3 spans 16 amino acids. The V gene's germline CDR1 is KGHSH and CDR2 LQKENI. Trimming cost V 0 bases and J 3 bases; bases outside gene matches: 4. CDR3 sequence (DNA): TGTGCCAGCTCACCACCCGGGACAGGCCCCAATCAGCCCCAGCATTTT. The encoded protein is CASSPPGTGPNQPQHF.

J is TRBJ2-2 and V is TRBV11-1, with TRBD1 identical over 8 bases. Germline lookup yields CDR1 SGHAT and CDR2 FQDESV (reference sequence). V was pared by 5 bases and J by 7 bases, with 9 bases of the junction left unmatched. This CDR3 is 15 amino acids long. The CDR3 here is CASSLDRGRDGELFF. The DNA for the CDR3 is TGTGCCAGCAGCCTTGACAGGGGACGGGACGGGGAGCTGTTTTTT.

This clone appeared once. The rearrangement uses TRBV4-3 and TRBJ1-2; D is undetermined. Germline lookup yields CDR1 LGHNA and CDR2 YSLEER. The CDR3 totals 15 residues. V lost 0 bases, J lost 6 bases, and 14 bases lay in between. This chain's CDR3 is CASSQDSRENDGYTF. In nucleotides, the CDR3 is TGCGCCAGCAGCCAAGATTCTAGGGAGAACGATGGCTACACCTTC.

This rearrangement joins TRBV19 to TRBJ2-2; possible D gene TRBD2, 5 bases. The CDR3 consists of 15 residues. The V end lost 2 bases, the J end lost 1 base, and 8 bases lay between the germline ends. CDR1 is LNHDA, CDR2 SQIVND, per germline (reference sequence). The CDR3 DNA is TGTGCCAGTAGTATATTCGGGGAGAACACCGGGGAGCTGTTTTTT. It yields the protein CASSIFGENTGELFF. Filled out from reference TRBV19 and TRBJ2-2, the complete variable domain reads DGGITQSPKYLFRKEGQNVTLSCEQNLNHDAMYWYRQDPGQGLRLIYYSQIVNDFQKGDIAEGYSVSREKKESFPLTVTSAQKNPTAFYLCASSIFGENTGELFFGEGSRLTVL.

The V gene is TRBV9, the J gene TRBJ2-2, with 8 bases aligning to TRBD2. From germline, CDR1 is SGDLS and CDR2 YYNGEE. With 4 bases clipped from V and 4 bases from J, the junction kept 9 bases outside the gene matches. The CDR3 contains 16 residues. The CDR3 protein is CASSHPGGELTGELFF. The CDR3 region has the DNA TGTGCCAGCAGCCACCCCGGGGGGGAGCTCACCGGGGAGCTGTTTTTT.

The V gene is TRBV6-5, the J gene TRBJ1-2; a weak D match, TRBD1 (5 bases). The length of the CDR3 is 15 residues. The V gene lost 7 bases and the J gene lost 4 bases, with 19 bases spanning the gap. Per germline, CDR1 MNHEY and CDR2 SVGAGI. The CDR3 region is CASTHTTETVYGYTF. The CDR3 DNA sequence: TGTGCCAGCACCCACACTACAGAGACAGTCTATGGCTACACCTTC.

This clone occurred once. CDR3 nucleotides: TGTGCCATCAGAGGGACTAGCGGGCAAACCTACGAGCAGTACTTC. It codes for CAIRGTSGQTYEQYF. The V and J genes are TRBV10-3 and TRBJ2-7; TRBD2 matches at 12 bases. Germline V gene lookup returns CDR1 ENHRY and CDR2 SYGVKD. The V segment lost 6 bases and the J segment 2 bases; nucleotides outside the gene matches: 5. The CDR3 spans 15 residues.

The J gene is TRBJ2-3, the V gene TRBV11-3, with 7 nucleotides matching TRBD1. CDR3 length: 15 residues. In germline, CDR1 is SGHNT, CDR2 YENEEA. With 2 bases clipped from V and 5 bases from J, the junction kept 7 bases outside the gene matches. The CDR3 nucleotides read TGTGCCAGCAGCTTATTACGAGGACAGGAAGATACGCAGTATTTT. It specifies CASSLLRGQEDTQYF. The full variable domain, completed using reference TRBV11-3 and TRBJ2-3, is EAGVVQSPRYKIIEKKQPVAFWCNPISGHNTLYWYLQNLGQGPELLIRYENEEAVDDSQLPKDRFSAERLKGVDSTLKIQPAELGDSAVYLCASSLLRGQEDTQYFGPGTRLTVL.

The rearrangement joins TRBV9 to TRBJ1-2; TRBD1 matches 8 bases. The germline CDR1 and CDR2 sequences are SGDLS and YYNGEE. Unmatched junction bases numbered 6, after V lost 4 bases and J lost 7 bases. The CDR3 is 13 amino acids. This CDR3 reads CASSWTGTGGYTF. The CDR3 coding sequence is TGTGCCAGCAGCTGGACAGGGACTGGTGGCTACACCTTC.

V is TRBV27 and J is TRBJ1-1, with TRBD1 identical over 7 bases. J lost 5 bases, V lost 4 bases, and 13 bases had no gene match. This CDR3 is built from 16 residues. The germline gives CDR1 MNHEY, CDR2 SMNVEV (reference sequence). DNA for the CDR3: TGTGCCAGCAGTTCGTCAACAGGGGAGGTTACTACTGAAGCTTTCTTT. Amino acid sequence: CASSSSTGEVTTEAFF.

The chain links TRBV6-5 to TRBJ2-3, with 9 bases lining up with TRBD1. Losses at the gene ends were 5 bases for V and 6 bases for J; bases not matched to a gene: 9. The CDR3 contains 15 residues. Germline loops: CDR1 MNHEY, CDR2 SVGAGI. CDR3 in amino acids: CASSKGGQGLDTQYF. The DNA for the CDR3 is TGTGCCAGCAGTAAAGGGGGACAGGGTTTGGATACGCAGTATTTT.

V gene TRBV30 combines with J gene TRBJ1-5, with a tentative D call TRBD1 (6 bases). From germline, CDR1 is GTSNPN and CDR2 SVGIG (reference sequence). The V end was cut by 5 bases, the J end by 3 bases, with 11 bases between. The CDR3 is made up of 13 amino acids. The CDR3: CAWGQKNNQPQHF. The CDR3 nucleotides read TGTGCCTGGGGACAGAAGAACAATCAGCCCCAGCATTTT.

V usage is TRBV11-2 and J usage is TRBJ2-1; TRBD2 matches 9 bases. The germline V gene has CDR1 SGHAT and CDR2 FQNNGV. The CDR3 spans 14 residues. With V trimmed by 5 bases and J by 5 bases, 4 bases remained unmatched. The CDR3 DNA sequence: TGTGCCAGCAGCGTTAGCGGGAGCGACAATGAGCAGTTCTTC. It specifies CASSVSGSDNEQFF. Supplemented by reference TRBV11-2 and TRBJ2-1, the full variable domain reads EAGVAQSPRYKIIEKRQSVAFWCNPISGHATLYWYQQILGQGPKLLIQFQNNGVVDDSQLPKDRFSAERLKGVDSTLKIQPAKLEDSAVYLCASSVSGSDNEQFFGPGTRLTVL.

The J gene is TRBJ2-1, the V gene TRBV4-2; possibly TRBD2 for D (7 bases). This CDR3 spans 16 amino acids. Deletions cut 1 base from V and 9 bases from J, with 19 bases between. Per germline, CDR1 LGHNA and CDR2 YNFKEQ. The CDR3 region is CASSQGVGGEGGEQFF. CDR3 DNA: TGTGCCAGCAGCCAAGGAGTGGGTGGGGAGGGGGGTGAGCAGTTCTTC.

This chain connects TRBV6-1 to TRBJ2-3; 11 nucleotides match TRBD1. Per the germline V gene, CDR1 is MNHNS and CDR2 is SASEGT. The CDR3 is made up of 14 amino acids. Unmatched junction bases numbered 2, after V lost 3 bases and J lost 6 bases. The CDR3 nucleotides read TGTGCCAGCAGTGAGGACAGGGGGCCCGATACGCAGTATTTT. This sequence encodes CASSEDRGPDTQYF.

V gene TRBV19 combines with J gene TRBJ2-5; D remains ambiguous. The CDR3 loop spans 13 amino acids. Germline assignment: CDR1 LNHDA and CDR2 SQIVND (reference sequence). V gave up 3 bases and J gave up 0 bases, with 5 bases separating them. This CDR3 is CASSIVYQETQYF. The CDR3 DNA is TGTGCCAGTAGTATCGTCTACCAAGAGACCCAGTACTTC.